These 8 T cell receptor beta chains share one sample of origin, sequenced in a study of beta chain features in type 1 diabetes. The antigens for these receptors are not known. TCRB transcripts that were expressed got sequenced, as all of the isolated RNA had been reverse transcribed. Some clones are missing from TCRdb's copy, which holds only in-frame ones; the method was immunoSEQ multiplex PCR. The sample records around 360,000 clones, approximately 12% being singletons. Whole-study results and caveats: There was a moderate but significant shortening of TCRB CDR3s in all four CD4+ subsets of Type 1 diabetes patients.

The specimen sequenced was naive CD4+ T cells from blood. These receptors all come from a woman under 30 with type 1 diabetes.

The chain uses TRBV15 and TRBJ2-1; no firm D call. V was clipped by 4 bases and J by 0 bases, with 19 bases between them. CDR1 and CDR2 (germline): LNHNV, YYDKDF (reference sequence). CDR3 size: 18 residues. The CDR3 loop reads CATSIELPNFSSYNEQFF. Here the CDR3 DNA reads TGTGCCACCAGCATAGAACTACCAAACTTTAGCTCCTACAATGAGCAGTTCTTC.

The V gene is TRBV7-9, the J gene TRBJ1-5; tentatively, D is TRBD1 (6 bases). This CDR3 is 16 amino acids long. CDR1 is SEHNR, CDR2 FQNEAQ, per germline (reference sequence). With 2 bases removed from V and 3 bases from J, the gap between germline ends came to 14 bases. As DNA, the CDR3 is TGTGCCAGCAGCTTATGGCGGGGGCGGGACAATCAGCCCCAGCATTTT. It encodes CASSLWRGRDNQPQHF.

The chain combines TRBV4-3 with TRBJ2-1; D gene unclear. Germline V lookup: CDR1 LGHNA, CDR2 YSLEER. The CDR3 loop spans 12 amino acids. Trimming took 0 bases from V and 13 from J, leaving 10 bases between them. CDR3 DNA: TGCGCCAGCAGCCAAGATAGTTATGTCCAGTTCTTC. Its translation: CASSQDSYVQFF.

V usage is TRBV9 and J usage is TRBJ2-2; 8 nucleotides line up with TRBD2. The junction had 6 bases not matched to a gene; V was cut back by 3 bases and J by 5 bases. The CDR3 totals 15 residues. Germline V lookup: CDR1 SGDLS, CDR2 YYNGEE. In DNA form, the CDR3 reads TGTGCCAGCAGCGCAAGCGGGGGAGTAACCGGGGAGCTGTTTTTT. It translates to CASSASGGVTGELFF.

In this sample, this clone turned up a few times. CDR3 sequence: CASSRRDSGNTIYF. CDR3 nucleotides: TGTGCCAGCAGCCGCCGAGACTCTGGAAACACCATATATTTT. V usage is TRBV9 and J usage is TRBJ1-3; D is undetermined. The CDR3 spans 14 residues. Trimming removed 4 bases at V and 0 bases at J, with 8 bases between. Germline CDR1 reads SGDLS; CDR2 reads YYNGEE.

V is TRBV29-1 and J is TRBJ2-7, with D possibly being TRBD1 (6 bases). V lost 1 base to trimming and J lost 4 bases, with 14 bases between them. The germline V gene has CDR1 SQVTM and CDR2 ANQGSEA. The CDR3 totals 14 residues. The CDR3 sequence: CSVEVRQDGYEQYF. CDR3 DNA sequence: TGCAGCGTTGAAGTAAGACAGGACGGGTACGAGCAGTACTTC.

This clone was detected only a few times. The genes are TRBV19 and TRBJ1-2; D is perhaps TRBD1 (6 bases). Germline CDR1 LNHDA, CDR2 SQIVND (reference sequence). The V end lost 6 bases, the J end lost 4 bases, and 9 bases lay between the germline ends. The CDR3 has 12 residues. CDR3 residues: CASSVQGYGYTF. The DNA of the CDR3 is TGTGCCAGTAGCGTACAGGGCTATGGCTACACCTTC.

CDR3 amino acids: CASSPGGIVGYTF. CDR3 sequence (DNA): TGTGCCAGCAGCCCAGGGGGCATTGTGGGCTACACCTTC. The chain has TRBV5-4 and TRBJ1-2; 8 bases are shared with TRBD1. Trimming took 4 bases from V and 8 from J; bases not matched to a gene: 7. The CDR3 runs 13 residues. Germline V lookup: CDR1 SGHNT, CDR2 YYREEE (reference sequence). Looking up the rest from reference TRBV5-4 and TRBJ1-2 gives the full variable domain: ETGVTQSPTHLIKTRGQQVTLRCSSQSGHNTVSWYQQALGQGPQFIFQYYREEENGRGNFPPRFSGLQFPNYSSELNVNALELDDSALYLCASSPGGIVGYTFGSGTRLTVV.